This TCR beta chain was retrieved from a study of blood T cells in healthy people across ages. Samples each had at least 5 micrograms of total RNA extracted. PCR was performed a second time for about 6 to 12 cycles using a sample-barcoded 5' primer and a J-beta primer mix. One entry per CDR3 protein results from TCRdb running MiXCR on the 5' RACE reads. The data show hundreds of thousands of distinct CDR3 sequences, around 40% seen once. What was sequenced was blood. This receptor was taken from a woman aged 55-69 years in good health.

The CDR3 DNA follows: TGTGCCAGCAGTGAATCTGGGTACCTAGGGGGGGAATCCTCCTACGAGCAGTACTTC. Translating gives CASSESGYLGGESSYEQYF. The chain has TRBV25-1 and TRBJ2-7, with D tentatively TRBD2 (7 bases). Trimming left V 1 base short and J 0 bases short, with 22 bases between. The CDR3 is 19 residues long. CDR1 and CDR2 (germline): MGHDK, SYGVNS.